This T cell receptor beta chain is from a study of cytomegalovirus exposure and HLA in healthy donors. Germline assignment: CDR1 SGHTA and CDR2 FQGTGA. The CDR3 spans 14 residues. Trimming stripped 4 bases from V and 1 base from J, with 9 bases between. Primers: 60 Vbeta forward and 13 Jbeta reverse. Here immunoSEQ multiplex PCR was the method, and the copy in TCRdb shows in-frame clones only, minus some. The sample lists roughly 120,000 clones, roughly two thirds occurring once. Likely unrecorded immune exposures existed in these nominally healthy donors. Sequencing input: PBMCs. The source of this sequence is a man aged 30-40 years in good health and CMV-seropositive. The V call is TRBV7-3, the J call TRBJ2-3; unclear D gene. The DNA of the CDR3 is TGTGCCAGCAGCTGGGTCGGAGGCACAGATACGCAGTATTTT. It codes for CASSWVGGTDTQYF.